Listed here is a single T cell receptor (beta chain). As yet, its antigen is unknown. Unique molecular identifiers were present in the TCR beta cDNA libraries. A single record per CDR3 protein comes from TCRdb applying MiXCR to the PCR reads. The sample records roughly 870,000 distinct CDR3 sequences, 53% being singletons. This sample was included in a study of post-analysis software for immune sequencing data. Background on the study: Both relapsing-remitting and secondary progressive multiple sclerosis featured among the disease courses, as did progressive-relapsing multiple sclerosis.

The length of the CDR3 is 14 residues. After removal of 7 bases from V and 5 bases from J, the junction contained 10 bases not matched to a gene. Germline V lookup: CDR1 SGHRS, CDR2 YFSETQ. Study findings and constraints: About 5 TRBV segments occurring more often in patients than controls included TRBV5-6, TRBV5-1 and TRBV20-1. Samples prepared in the same batch strongly co-clustered by F measure.

The rearrangement joins TRBV5-1 to TRBJ2-3; 7 positions match TRBD2. Input material: blood. The sequence was collected from a girl between 5 and 17 years old with multiple sclerosis. DNA for the CDR3: TGCGCCAGCCGCCAAAGGGAGGGAGGAGATACGCAGTATTTT. Amino acids: CASRQREGGDTQYF.